These 8 T cell receptor beta chains came from one sample sequenced in a study of T cell changes during pregnancy in multiple sclerosis. Produced via immunoSEQ multiplex PCR; TCRdb's table is partial and in-frame only. The table records approximately 50,000 clones, 85% to 95% of them present only once. The sample here was CD4+ T cells from peripheral blood mononuclear cells, taken in the third trimester of pregnancy. The receptors derive from a female donor with multiple sclerosis, enrolled in a pregnancy study.

The chain has TRBV9 and TRBJ1-1, with D possibly being TRBD1 (5 bases). The CDR3 has 14 residues. Germline-derived CDR1 and CDR2 are SGDLS and YYNGEE. Trimming removed 0 bases at V and 1 base at J, with 7 bases between. CDR3 residues: CASSVGTRNTEAFF. Written as DNA, the CDR3 is TGTGCCAGCAGCGTAGGGACAAGGAACACTGAAGCTTTCTTT.

The chain recombines TRBV5-1 with TRBJ1-1; D may be TRBD1 (5 bases). In germline, CDR1 is SGHRS, CDR2 YFSETQ. This CDR3 is 13 amino acids long. V was pared by 0 bases and J by 4 bases, with 7 bases between. CDR3 in amino acids: CASSLARVTEAFF. Written as DNA, the CDR3 is TGCGCCAGCAGCTTGGCCAGGGTCACTGAAGCTTTCTTT.

The chain is built from TRBV6-1 and TRBJ2-2; 9 bases are shared with TRBD1. Germline assignment: CDR1 MNHNS and CDR2 SASEGT. This CDR3 is 15 amino acids long. The V segment lost 6 bases and the J segment 5 bases; nucleotides outside the gene matches: 7. CDR3 coding DNA: TGTGCCAGCAGGGAGGGACAGGGATTTACCGGGGAGCTGTTTTTT. It translates to CASREGQGFTGELFF.

V usage is TRBV12-5 and J usage is TRBJ2-1; the match to TRBD1 covers 10 bases. In germline, CDR1 is LGHNT, CDR2 FRNRAP. J was trimmed by 6 bases and V by 4 bases; bases with no gene match: 6. The CDR3 is 15 residues long. Here the CDR3 DNA reads TGTGCTAGTGGTTCCCGGGACAGGGGAGTCAATGAGCAGTTCTTC. It encodes CASGSRDRGVNEQFF.

This clone was seen a handful of times. V and J are TRBV21-1 and TRBJ2-3; the listed D gene, TRBD2, was not tested against the DNA. TRBV21-1 is marked as a pseudogene. This CDR3 has 19 amino acids. CDR3 in DNA: TGTGCCAGCACAAGGCGAGTAGAACGACAAGCGGTTAGCACAGATACGCAGTATTTT. It codes for CASTRRVERQAVSTDTQYF.

The chain couples TRBV28 to TRBJ1-3; weak D call: TRBD1 (5 bases). V lost 1 base and J 0 bases, leaving 10 bases between the germline ends. The germline gives CDR1 MDHEN, CDR2 SYDVKM. The CDR3 extends over 16 amino acids. The CDR3 loop reads CASSLSPGSSGNTIYF. The CDR3 bases are TGTGCCAGCAGTTTATCCCCAGGGTCCTCTGGAAACACCATATATTTT.

The gene calls are TRBV2 and TRBJ2-2, with D perhaps matching TRBD2 (6 bases). V was cut by 3 bases and J by 6 bases, with 14 bases left in between. Per the germline V gene, CDR1 is SNHLY and CDR2 is FYNNEI. This CDR3 spans 15 amino acids. CDR3 loop: CASSEGTRSSGELFF. The CDR3 nucleotides read TGTGCCAGCAGTGAGGGGACTCGTAGTTCCGGGGAGCTGTTTTTT.

A single count supports this clone. This chain links TRBV5-1 with TRBJ2-3; maybe TRBD1 (5 bases). Germline V gene data show CDR1 as SGHRS and CDR2 as YFSETQ. The CDR3 is 15 amino acids. V was clipped by 0 bases and J by 3 bases, with 11 bases between them. The CDR3: CASSLEAGHTDTQYF. The CDR3 bases are TGCGCCAGCAGCTTGGAGGCAGGGCATACAGATACGCAGTATTTT.